This TCR beta chain was sequenced during a study of blood T cell repertoires in COVID-19. Data came from immunoSEQ multiplex PCR; TCRdb stores just in-frame clones and leaves some out. The sample shows approximately 220,000 clones, 80% to 90% of them seen only once. This CDR3 region has 16 residues. With V trimmed by 8 bases and J by 7 bases, 9 bases remained unmatched. Looked up from germline, CDR1 is SGHTA and CDR2 is FQGNSA. The sequence was collected from a man aged 55 to 70 who had recovered from COVID-19. The sequencing sample was made of peripheral blood. V and J are TRBV7-2 and TRBJ2-1, with 15 positions matching TRBD2. CDR3 bases: TGTGCCAGCTCCGGACTAGCGGGGGGGACGGCTAATGAGCAGTTCTTC. This encodes CASSGLAGGTANEQFF.